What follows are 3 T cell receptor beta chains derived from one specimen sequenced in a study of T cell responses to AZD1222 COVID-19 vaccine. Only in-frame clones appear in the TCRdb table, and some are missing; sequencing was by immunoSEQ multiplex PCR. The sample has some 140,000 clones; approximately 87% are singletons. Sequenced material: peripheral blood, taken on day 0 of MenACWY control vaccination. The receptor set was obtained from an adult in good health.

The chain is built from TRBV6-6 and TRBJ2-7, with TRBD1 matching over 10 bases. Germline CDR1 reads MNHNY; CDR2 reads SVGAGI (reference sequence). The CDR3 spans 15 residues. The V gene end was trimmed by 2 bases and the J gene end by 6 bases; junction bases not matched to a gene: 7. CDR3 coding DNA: TGTGCCAGCAGTTACCTGGGACAGGGGTTTGCCGAGCAGTACGTC. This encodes CASSYLGQGFAEQYV.

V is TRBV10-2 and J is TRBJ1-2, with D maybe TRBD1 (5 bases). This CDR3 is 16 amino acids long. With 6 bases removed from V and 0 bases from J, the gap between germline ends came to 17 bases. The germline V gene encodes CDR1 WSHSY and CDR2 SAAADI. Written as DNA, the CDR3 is TGCGCCAGCAGACCCTTGACAGCTTCAGCTAACTATGGCTACACCTTC. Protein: CASRPLTASANYGYTF.

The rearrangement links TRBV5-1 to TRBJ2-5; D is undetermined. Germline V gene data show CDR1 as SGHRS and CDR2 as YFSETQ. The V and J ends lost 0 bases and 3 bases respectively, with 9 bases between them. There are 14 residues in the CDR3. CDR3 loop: CASSLGTVEETQYF. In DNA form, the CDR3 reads TGCGCCAGCAGCTTGGGTACAGTAGAAGAGACCCAGTACTTC.